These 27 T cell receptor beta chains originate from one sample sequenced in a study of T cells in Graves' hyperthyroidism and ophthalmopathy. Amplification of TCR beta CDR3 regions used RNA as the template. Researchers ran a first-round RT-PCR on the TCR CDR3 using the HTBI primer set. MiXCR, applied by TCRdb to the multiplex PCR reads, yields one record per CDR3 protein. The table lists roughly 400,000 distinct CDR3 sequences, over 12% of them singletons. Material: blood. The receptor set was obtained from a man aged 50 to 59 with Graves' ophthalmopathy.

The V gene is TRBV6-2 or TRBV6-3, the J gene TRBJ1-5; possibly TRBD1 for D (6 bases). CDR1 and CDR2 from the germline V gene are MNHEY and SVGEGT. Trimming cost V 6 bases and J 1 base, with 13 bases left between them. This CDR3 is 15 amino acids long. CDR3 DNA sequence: TGTGCCAGCAGCACAGGGAGTTTAAGCAATCAGCCCCAGCATTTT. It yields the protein CASSTGSLSNQPQHF.

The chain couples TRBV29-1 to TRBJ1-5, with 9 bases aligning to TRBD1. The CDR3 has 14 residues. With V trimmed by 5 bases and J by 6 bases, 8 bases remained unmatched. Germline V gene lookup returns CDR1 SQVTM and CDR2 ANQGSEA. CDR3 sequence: CSVLDRGFGQPQHF. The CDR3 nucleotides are TGCAGCGTTTTGGACAGGGGATTTGGTCAGCCCCAGCATTTT.

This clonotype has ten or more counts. The CDR3 sequence: CASSQRLAGADTQYF. The CDR3 coding sequence is TGTGCCAGCAGCCAAAGACTAGCGGGAGCAGATACGCAGTATTTT. The V gene is TRBV3-1, the J gene TRBJ2-3, with 12 bases fitting TRBD2. Germline CDR1 reads LGHDT; CDR2 reads YNNKEL (reference sequence). The V and J ends lost 2 bases and 4 bases, in that order; junction bases with no gene match: 1. This CDR3 contains 15 residues.

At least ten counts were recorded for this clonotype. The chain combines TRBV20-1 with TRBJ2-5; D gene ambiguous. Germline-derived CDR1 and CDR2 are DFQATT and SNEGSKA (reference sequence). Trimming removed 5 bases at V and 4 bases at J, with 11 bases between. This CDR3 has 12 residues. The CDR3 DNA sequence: TGCAGTGCTCCCACCGTGGGAGAGACCCAGTACTTC. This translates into CSAPTVGETQYF.

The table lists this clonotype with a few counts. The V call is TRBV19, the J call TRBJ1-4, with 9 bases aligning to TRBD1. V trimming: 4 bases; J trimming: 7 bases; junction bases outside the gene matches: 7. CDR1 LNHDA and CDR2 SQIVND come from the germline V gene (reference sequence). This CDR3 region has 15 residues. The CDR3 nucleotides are TGTGCCAGTAGTACCTCCGGGACAGGGCGTGAAAAACTGTTTTTT. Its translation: CASSTSGTGREKLFF.

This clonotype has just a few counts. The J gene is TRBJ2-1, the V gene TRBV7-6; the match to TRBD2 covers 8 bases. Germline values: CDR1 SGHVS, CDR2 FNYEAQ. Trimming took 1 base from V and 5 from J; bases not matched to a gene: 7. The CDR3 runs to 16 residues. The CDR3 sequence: CASSLVFREGDNEQFF. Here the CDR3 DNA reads TGTGCCAGCAGCTTAGTCTTCCGGGAGGGGGACAATGAGCAGTTCTTC.

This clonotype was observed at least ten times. CDR3 amino acids: CASSQTSGNKYEQYF. CDR3 coding DNA: TGTGCCAGCAGCCAGACTAGCGGAAATAAGTACGAGCAGTACTTC. The J gene is TRBJ2-7, the V gene TRBV3-1, with 9 positions matching TRBD2. The CDR3 is 15 amino acids. The junction had 7 bases not matched to a gene; V was cut back by 3 bases and J by 4 bases. From germline, CDR1 is LGHDT and CDR2 YNNKEL (reference sequence).

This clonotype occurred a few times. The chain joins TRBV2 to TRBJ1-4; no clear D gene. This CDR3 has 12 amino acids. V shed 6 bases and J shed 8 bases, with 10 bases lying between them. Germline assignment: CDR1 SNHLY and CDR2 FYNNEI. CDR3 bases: TGTGCCAGCAGGGTTCTGGGAGAAAAACTGTTTTTT. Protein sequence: CASRVLGEKLFF. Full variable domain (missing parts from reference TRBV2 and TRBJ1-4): EPEVTQTPSHQVTQMGQEVILRCVPISNHLYFYWYRQILGQKVEFLVSFYNNEISEKSEIFDDQFSVERPDGSNFTLKIRSTKLEDSAMYFCASRVLGEKLFFGSGTQLSVL.

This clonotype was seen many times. CDR3 sequence: CASSLFEGRRNQPQHF. In DNA, the CDR3 is TGTGCCAGCAGCTTGTTTGAAGGGAGGAGAAATCAGCCCCAGCATTTT. The V and J genes are TRBV5-8 and TRBJ1-5, with no clear D. In germline, CDR1 is SGHTS, CDR2 YDEGEE. The CDR3 extends over 16 amino acids. Trimming cost V 1 base and J 4 bases, with 15 bases left between them.

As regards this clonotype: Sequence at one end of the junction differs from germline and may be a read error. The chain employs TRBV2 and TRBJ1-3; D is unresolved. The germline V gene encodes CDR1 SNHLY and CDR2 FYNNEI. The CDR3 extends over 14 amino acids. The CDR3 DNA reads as TGTGCCAGCAGCGAAGAAACCTCTGGAAACACCATATATTTT. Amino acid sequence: CASSEETSGNTIYF.

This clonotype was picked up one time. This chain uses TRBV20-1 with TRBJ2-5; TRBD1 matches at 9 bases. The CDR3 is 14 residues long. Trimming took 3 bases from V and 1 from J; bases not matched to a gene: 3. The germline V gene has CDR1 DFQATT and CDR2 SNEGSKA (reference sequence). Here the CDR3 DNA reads TGCAGTGCTAGCAGGGACAGGGCCCAAGAGACCCAGTACTTC. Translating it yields CSASRDRAQETQYF.

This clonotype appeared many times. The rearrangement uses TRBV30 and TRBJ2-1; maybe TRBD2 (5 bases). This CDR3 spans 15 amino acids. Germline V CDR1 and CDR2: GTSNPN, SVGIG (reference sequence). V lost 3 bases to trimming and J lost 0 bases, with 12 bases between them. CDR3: CAWSLGSSSYNEQFF. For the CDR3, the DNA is TGTGCCTGGAGCCTAGGGAGTAGCTCCTACAATGAGCAGTTCTTC. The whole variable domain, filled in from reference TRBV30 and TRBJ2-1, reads SQTIHQWPATLVQPVGSPLSLECTVEGTSNPNLYWYRQAAGRGLQLLFYSVGIGQISSEVPQNLSASRPQDRQFILSSKKLLLSDSGFYLCAWSLGSSSYNEQFFGPGTRLTVL.

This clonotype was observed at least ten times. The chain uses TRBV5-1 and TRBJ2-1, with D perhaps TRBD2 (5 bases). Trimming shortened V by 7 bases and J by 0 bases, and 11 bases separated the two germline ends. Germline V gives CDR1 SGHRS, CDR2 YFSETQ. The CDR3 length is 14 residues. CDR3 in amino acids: CASGIGGSYNEQFF. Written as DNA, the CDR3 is TGCGCCAGCGGTATCGGAGGCTCCTACAATGAGCAGTTCTTC.

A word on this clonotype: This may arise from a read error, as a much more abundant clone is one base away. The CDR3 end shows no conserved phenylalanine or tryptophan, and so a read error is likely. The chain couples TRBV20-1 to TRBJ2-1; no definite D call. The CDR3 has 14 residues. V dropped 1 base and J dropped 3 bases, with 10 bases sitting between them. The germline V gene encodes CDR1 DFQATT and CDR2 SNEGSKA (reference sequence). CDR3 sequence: CSARASAGYNEQFL. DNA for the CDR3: TGCAGTGCTAGAGCCAGCGCCGGCTACAATGAGCAGTTCCTC.

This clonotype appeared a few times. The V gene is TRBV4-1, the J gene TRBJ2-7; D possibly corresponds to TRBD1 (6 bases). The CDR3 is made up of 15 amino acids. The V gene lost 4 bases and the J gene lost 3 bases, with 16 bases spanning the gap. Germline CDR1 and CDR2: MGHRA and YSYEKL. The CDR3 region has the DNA TGCGCCAGCAGCCCAGATGGGACAAAAGGCTACGAGCAGTACTTC. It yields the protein CASSPDGTKGYEQYF.

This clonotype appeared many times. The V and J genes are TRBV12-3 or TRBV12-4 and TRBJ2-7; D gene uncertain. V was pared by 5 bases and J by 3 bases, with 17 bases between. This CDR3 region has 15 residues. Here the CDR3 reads CASSPRPNGFYEQYF. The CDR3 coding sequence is TGTGCCAGCAGTCCGAGGCCCAACGGGTTCTACGAGCAGTACTTC.

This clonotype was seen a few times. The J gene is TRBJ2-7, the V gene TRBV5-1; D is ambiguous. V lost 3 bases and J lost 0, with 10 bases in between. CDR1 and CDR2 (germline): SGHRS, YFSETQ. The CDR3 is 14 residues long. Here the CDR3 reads CASSYPSSSYEQYF. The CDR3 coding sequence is TGCGCCAGCAGCTATCCATCGAGCTCCTACGAGCAGTACTTC.

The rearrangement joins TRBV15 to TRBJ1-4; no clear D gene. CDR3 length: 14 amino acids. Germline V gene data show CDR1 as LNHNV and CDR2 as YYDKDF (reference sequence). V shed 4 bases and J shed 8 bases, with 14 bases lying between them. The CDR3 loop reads CATSNRGTIEKLFF. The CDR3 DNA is TGTGCCACCAGCAATCGGGGTACCATCGAAAAACTGTTTTTT.

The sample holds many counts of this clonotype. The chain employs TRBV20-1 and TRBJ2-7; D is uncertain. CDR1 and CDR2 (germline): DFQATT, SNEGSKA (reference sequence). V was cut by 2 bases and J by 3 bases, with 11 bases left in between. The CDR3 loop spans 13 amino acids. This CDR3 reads CSARSPKDYEQYF. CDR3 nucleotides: TGCAGTGCTAGAAGCCCCAAAGACTACGAGCAGTACTTC.

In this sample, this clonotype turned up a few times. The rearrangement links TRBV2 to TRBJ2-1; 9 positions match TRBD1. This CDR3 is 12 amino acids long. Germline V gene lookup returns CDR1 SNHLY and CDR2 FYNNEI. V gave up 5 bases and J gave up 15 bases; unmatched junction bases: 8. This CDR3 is CASSPRQGVGFF. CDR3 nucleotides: TGTGCCAGCAGTCCGAGACAGGGGGTAGGGTTCTTC.

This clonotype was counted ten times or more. This chain's CDR3 is CASSPRTDLGIYGYTF. CDR3 in DNA: TGTGCCAGCTCACCCCGGACAGATCTGGGAATCTATGGCTACACCTTC. The chain employs TRBV18 and TRBJ1-2; D might be TRBD1 (6 bases). The CDR3 has 16 residues. Germline V CDR1 and CDR2: KGHSH, LQKENI. Trimming cost V 3 bases and J 4 bases, with 18 bases left between them.

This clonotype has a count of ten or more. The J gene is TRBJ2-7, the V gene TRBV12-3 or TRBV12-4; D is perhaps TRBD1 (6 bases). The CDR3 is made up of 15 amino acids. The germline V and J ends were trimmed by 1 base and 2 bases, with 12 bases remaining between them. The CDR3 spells CASSLETGRPYEQYF. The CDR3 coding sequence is TGTGCCAGCAGTTTAGAAACAGGGAGACCCTACGAGCAGTACTTC.

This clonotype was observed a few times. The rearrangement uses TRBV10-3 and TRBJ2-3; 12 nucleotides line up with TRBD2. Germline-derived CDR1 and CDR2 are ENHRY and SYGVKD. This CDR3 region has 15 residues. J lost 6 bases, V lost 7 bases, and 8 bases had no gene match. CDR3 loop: CAIKLAGGPGDTQYF. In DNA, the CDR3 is TGTGCCATCAAGCTAGCGGGAGGGCCGGGGGATACGCAGTATTTT.

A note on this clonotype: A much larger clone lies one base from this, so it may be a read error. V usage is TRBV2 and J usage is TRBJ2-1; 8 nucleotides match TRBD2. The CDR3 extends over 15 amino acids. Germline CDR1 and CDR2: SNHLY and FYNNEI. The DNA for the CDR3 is TGTGCCAGCAGTGACGAGCCTAGCGGGCACAATGAGCAGCTCTTC. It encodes CASSDEPSGHNEQLF.

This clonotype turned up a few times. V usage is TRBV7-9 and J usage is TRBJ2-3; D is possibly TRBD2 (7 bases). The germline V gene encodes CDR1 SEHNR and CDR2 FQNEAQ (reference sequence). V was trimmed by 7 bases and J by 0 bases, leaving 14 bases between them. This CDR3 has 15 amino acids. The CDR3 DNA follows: TGTGCCAGCATAGGGGGGGAGAGAAGCACAGATACGCAGTATTTT. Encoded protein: CASIGGERSTDTQYF.

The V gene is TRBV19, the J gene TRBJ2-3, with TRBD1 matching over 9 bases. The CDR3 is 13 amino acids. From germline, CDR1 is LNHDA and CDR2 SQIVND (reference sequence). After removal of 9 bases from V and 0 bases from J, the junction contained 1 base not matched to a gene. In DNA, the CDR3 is TGTGCCAGCGGGACAGGGAGCACAGATACGCAGTATTTT. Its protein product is CASGTGSTDTQYF.

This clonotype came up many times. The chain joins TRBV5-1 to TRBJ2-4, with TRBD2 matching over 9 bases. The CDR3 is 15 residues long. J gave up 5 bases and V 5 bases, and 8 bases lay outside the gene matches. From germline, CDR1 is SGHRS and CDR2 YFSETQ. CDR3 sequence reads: CASRASGIPENIQYF. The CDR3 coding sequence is TGCGCCAGCAGGGCTAGCGGGATCCCCGAAAACATTCAGTACTTC.